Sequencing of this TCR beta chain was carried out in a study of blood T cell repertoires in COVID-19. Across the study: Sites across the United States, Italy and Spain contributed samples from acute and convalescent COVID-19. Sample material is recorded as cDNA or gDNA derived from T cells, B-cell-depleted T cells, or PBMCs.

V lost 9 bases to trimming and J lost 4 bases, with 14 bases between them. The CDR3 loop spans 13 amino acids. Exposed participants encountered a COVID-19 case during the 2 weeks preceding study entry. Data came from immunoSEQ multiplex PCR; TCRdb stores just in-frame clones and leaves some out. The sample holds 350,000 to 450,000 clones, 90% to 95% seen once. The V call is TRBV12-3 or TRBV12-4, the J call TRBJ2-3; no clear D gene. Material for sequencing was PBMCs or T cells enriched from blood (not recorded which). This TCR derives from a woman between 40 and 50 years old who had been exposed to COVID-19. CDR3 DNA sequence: TGTGCCAGTTCCGTTTTAGCACCAGATACGCAGTATTTT. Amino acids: CASSVLAPDTQYF.